These 13 T cell receptor beta chains share one sample of origin, sequenced in a study of PD-L1 blockade in urothelial cancer. Clones were sequenced by immunoSEQ multiplex PCR, and TCRdb holds only the in-frame ones, with some missing. This table holds about 110,000 clones, 80% to 95% found once. Time point reported: peripheral blood 6 weeks after treatment start. Material: PBMCs, obtained around atezolizumab (anti-PD-L1) treatment. These receptors all stem from a man aged 55 to 70 with urothelial cancer.

V usage is TRBV6-1 and J usage is TRBJ2-7, with a possible D match to TRBD1 (6 bases). CDR3 length: 18 residues. Looked up from germline, CDR1 is MNHNS and CDR2 is SASEGT. The V end lost 2 bases, the J end lost 6 bases, and 26 bases lay between the germline ends. The CDR3 DNA follows: TGTGCCAGCAGTGAACTCGATTTCCGAAACCTCAGGGGATTCGAGCAGTACTTC. It is translated as CASSELDFRNLRGFEQYF.

V usage is TRBV27 and J usage is TRBJ1-1, with TRBD1 matching 8 bases. This CDR3 has 15 residues. The V segment lost 5 bases and the J segment 7 bases; nucleotides outside the gene matches: 12. Per the germline V gene, CDR1 is MNHEY and CDR2 is SMNVEV (reference sequence). CDR3 DNA sequence: TGTGCCAGCAGTACCCGGACAGGGTGGAACGTTGAAGCTTTCTTT. This sequence encodes CASSTRTGWNVEAFF.

The J gene is TRBJ2-7, the V gene TRBV27; weak D call: TRBD2 (5 bases). V was clipped by 2 bases and J by 7 bases, with 15 bases between them. This CDR3 has 14 amino acids. The germline V gene encodes CDR1 MNHEY and CDR2 SMNVEV (reference sequence). This CDR3 is CASSLGLRADEQYF. CDR3 in DNA: TGTGCCAGCAGTTTAGGACTCCGGGCTGATGAGCAGTACTTC.

This sequence joins TRBV2 and TRBJ2-1; 8 nucleotides line up with TRBD2. The CDR3 has 13 amino acids. V shed 5 bases, J shed 5 bases, and the junction held 2 bases outside the gene matches. Germline assignment: CDR1 SNHLY and CDR2 FYNNEI. CDR3 protein: CASSPGLDNEQFF. CDR3 in DNA: TGTGCCAGCAGTCCGGGACTAGACAATGAGCAGTTCTTC.

V and J are TRBV19 and TRBJ2-3; a weak D match, TRBD2 (5 bases). CDR3 size: 15 residues. Trimming pared 4 bases from V and 5 bases from J, leaving 16 bases between. Germline assignment: CDR1 LNHDA and CDR2 SQIVND (reference sequence). The CDR3 is CASSRGLGRGDTQYF. For the CDR3, the DNA is TGTGCCAGTAGTAGAGGTCTCGGTCGGGGAGATACGCAGTATTTT. Looking up the rest from reference TRBV19 and TRBJ2-3 gives the full variable domain: DGGITQSPKYLFRKEGQNVTLSCEQNLNHDAMYWYRQDPGQGLRLIYYSQIVNDFQKGDIAEGYSVSREKKESFPLTVTSAQKNPTAFYLCASSRGLGRGDTQYFGPGTRLTVL.

The chain carries TRBV7-3 and TRBJ2-5, with D possibly TRBD2 on 6 matching bases. V shed 5 bases and J shed 2 bases, with 18 bases lying between them. The CDR3 has 16 residues. Looked up from germline, CDR1 is SGHTA and CDR2 is FQGTGA. CDR3 sequence reads: CASSHGAGGRQETQYF. CDR3 nucleotide sequence: TGTGCCAGCAGCCATGGGGCCGGGGGTCGACAAGAGACCCAGTACTTC. Filled out from reference TRBV7-3 and TRBJ2-5, the complete variable domain reads GAGVSQTPSNKVTEKGKYVELRCDPISGHTALYWYRQSLGQGPEFLIYFQGTGAADDSGLPNDRFFAVRPEGSVSTLKIQRTERGDSAVYLCASSHGAGGRQETQYFGPGTRLLVL.

The rearrangement joins TRBV6-5 to TRBJ2-7, with D uncertain. This CDR3 has 10 residues. V lost 7 bases, J lost 4 bases, and 5 bases lay in between. Germline assignment: CDR1 MNHEY and CDR2 SVGAGI. CDR3 DNA sequence: TGTGCCAGCATCTCGTACGAGCAGTACTTC. Residues: CASISYEQYF.

The chain joins TRBV6-4 to TRBJ2-7, with 7 bases lining up with TRBD1. J was trimmed by 4 bases and V by 3 bases; bases with no gene match: 9. The germline V gene encodes CDR1 MRHNA and CDR2 SNTAGT. CDR3 length: 15 residues. The DNA of the CDR3 is TGTGCCAGCAGTGAGGCGGCAGGGGGAATTTACGAGCAGTACTTC. It translates to CASSEAAGGIYEQYF.

The gene calls are TRBV11-3 and TRBJ2-3; TRBD2 aligns across 7 bases. Germline trimming cut 6 bases from V and 6 bases from J; bases unmatched to any gene: 9. Per the germline V gene, CDR1 is SGHNT and CDR2 is YENEEA. This CDR3 has 14 residues. CDR3 bases: TGTGCCAGCAGAAAAGAGGGAGGGGTGGATACGCAGTATTTT. Its translation: CASRKEGGVDTQYF.

The chain is built from TRBV6-5 and TRBJ1-2; perhaps TRBD1 as D (6 bases). The CDR3 is 12 residues long. V shed 8 bases and J shed 6 bases, with 13 bases lying between them. CDR1 is MNHEY, CDR2 SVGAGI, per germline. The CDR3 is CASANTGHGYTF. CDR3 nucleotide sequence: TGTGCCAGCGCAAACACAGGGCATGGCTACACCTTC.

V is TRBV9 and J is TRBJ2-3, with D possibly matching TRBD2 (6 bases). V was clipped by 0 bases and J by 1 base, with 9 bases between them. The CDR3 is 15 residues long. The germline CDR1 and CDR2 sequences are SGDLS and YYNGEE. This chain's CDR3 is CASSVVAGRTDTQYF. The CDR3 DNA sequence: TGTGCCAGCAGCGTAGTTGCGGGGCGCACAGATACGCAGTATTTT.

This chain links TRBV7-9 with TRBJ2-3; TRBD1 matches at 7 bases. With V trimmed by 5 bases and J by 0 bases, 8 bases remained unmatched. CDR3 length: 16 amino acids. CDR1 is SEHNR and CDR2 is FQNEAQ in the germline V gene (reference sequence). In nucleotides, the CDR3 is TGTGCCAGCAGCCGGGACAGTTTGACTAGCACAGATACGCAGTATTTT. It encodes CASSRDSLTSTDTQYF.

The V call is TRBV5-5, the J call TRBJ2-3; D not certain. CDR3 length: 12 amino acids. Germline V lookup: CDR1 SGHKS, CDR2 YYEKEE (reference sequence). V was pared by 4 bases and J by 2 bases, with 5 bases between. The CDR3 nucleotides are TGTGCCAGCAGCCAAAACACAGATACGCAGTATTTT. Translating it yields CASSQNTDTQYF. Drawing the rest from reference TRBV5-5 and TRBJ2-3, the complete variable domain is DAGVTQSPTHLIKTRGQQVTLRCSPISGHKSVSWYQQVLGQGPQFIFQYYEKEERGRGNFPDRFSARQFPNYSSELNVNALLLGDSALYLCASSQNTDTQYFGPGTRLTVL.